This T cell receptor beta chain emerged from a study of cytomegalovirus exposure and HLA in healthy donors. Findings and limits, study-wide: The study put 150 or so TCR beta chains on its list as cytomegalovirus-associated. Both high specificity and high sensitivity reportedly marked the classifier's diagnosis of cytomegalovirus status. The authors later found most CMV-associated TCR beta chains appeared HLA-restricted. As was reported, the HLA-A and HLA-B alleles of most subjects were accurately predicted from TCR beta sequences.

This PCR relied on a set of 60 Vbeta primers and 13 Jbeta primers. Libraries were prepared by immunoSEQ multiplex PCR; TCRdb keeps only in-frame clonotypes and omits some of them. The sample consists of around 140,000 clones, about 80% of them appearing once. This clone came up once. Its target is unknown. Trimming took 0 bases from V and 11 from J, leaving 11 bases between them. The CDR3 runs to 14 residues. Looked up from germline, CDR1 is LGHNA and CDR2 is YSLEER. The rearrangement uses TRBV4-3 and TRBJ1-6, with unresolved D. The source of this sequence is a female donor in good health and CMV-seronegative. The sample taken for sequencing was PBMCs. The CDR3 DNA reads as TGCGCCAGCAGCCAAGATGGGCACCAGCCACCCCTCCACTTT. Encoded protein: CASSQDGHQPPLHF.